A single sample gave rise to the 19 T cell receptor beta chains below, sequenced in a study of Graves' ophthalmopathy and Graves' hyperthyroidism. RNA transcripts were the template, and TCR beta CDR3 regions were amplified from them. Amplification began with first-round RT-PCR using HTBI primers, then second-round multiplex PCR was performed. TCRdb recomputed calls from the multiplex PCR reads with MiXCR, one row per CDR3 protein. The sample records roughly 480,000 distinct CDR3 sequences, under 15% being singletons. Sequencing was carried out using blood. The source of these receptors is a woman in her 30s with Graves' ophthalmopathy.

The sample holds many counts of this clonotype. V gene TRBV19 combines with J gene TRBJ1-5; possible D gene TRBD1, 5 bases. This CDR3 is 14 amino acids long. From germline, CDR1 is LNHDA and CDR2 SQIVND (reference sequence). V shed 8 bases and J shed 6 bases, with 17 bases lying between them. Here the CDR3 reads CASGYGRVGQPQHF. The CDR3 DNA reads as TGTGCCAGTGGTTACGGCAGGGTGGGTCAGCCCCAGCATTTT. Full variable domain (missing parts from reference TRBV19 and TRBJ1-5): DGGITQSPKYLFRKEGQNVTLSCEQNLNHDAMYWYRQDPGQGLRLIYYSQIVNDFQKGDIAEGYSVSREKKESFPLTVTSAQKNPTAFYLCASGYGRVGQPQHFGDGTRLSIL.

At least ten counts were recorded for this clonotype. J is TRBJ1-1 and V is TRBV11-2; a possible D gene is TRBD1 (6 bases). Trimming shortened V by 6 bases and J by 3 bases, and 11 bases separated the two germline ends. This CDR3 has 13 amino acids. Looked up from germline, CDR1 is SGHAT and CDR2 is FQNNGV. CDR3 sequence reads: CASRSQGYTEAFF. Written as DNA, the CDR3 is TGTGCCAGCAGGTCCCAGGGGTACACTGAAGCTTTCTTT.

Many counts were recorded for this clonotype. DNA of the CDR3: TGTGCCAGCAGTGAACACCAGGGGGGCGGCTACACCTTC. Translating it yields CASSEHQGGGYTF. The rearrangement uses TRBV2 and TRBJ1-2; 7 bases are shared with TRBD1. The CDR3 length is 13 residues. Germline V gene data show CDR1 as SNHLY and CDR2 as FYNNEI. Trimming at V came to 2 bases and at J to 8 bases, leaving 5 bases not matched to a gene.

This clonotype appeared many times. This rearrangement joins TRBV4-1 to TRBJ1-6, with D perhaps TRBD1 (5 bases). V lost 4 bases and J lost 7, with 14 bases in between. The CDR3 has 15 amino acids. The V gene's germline CDR1 is MGHRA and CDR2 YSYEKL. This chain's CDR3 is CASSRTGTFNSPLHF. CDR3 DNA: TGCGCCAGCAGCCGAACCGGGACCTTCAATTCACCCCTCCACTTT.

This clonotype was recorded many times. V usage is TRBV10-2 and J usage is TRBJ1-1; a weak D match, TRBD1 (5 bases). The CDR3 spans 13 residues. Germline V gene sequence: CDR1 WSHSY, CDR2 SAAADI. The germline V and J ends were trimmed by 0 bases and 7 bases, with 9 bases remaining between them. CDR3 DNA: TGCGCCAGCAGTGAGTCGCGCAGGGTTGAAGCTTTCTTT. It translates to CASSESRRVEAFF.

This clonotype came up many times. The chain links TRBV6-5 to TRBJ1-1; 7 bases align to TRBD1. The CDR3 spans 14 residues. Germline V lookup: CDR1 MNHEY, CDR2 SVGAGI. V shed 2 bases, J shed 3 bases, and the junction held 3 bases outside the gene matches. This CDR3 is CASSYAGGYTEAFF. In DNA form, the CDR3 reads TGTGCCAGCAGTTACGCAGGGGGGTACACTGAAGCTTTCTTT.

There are many counts of this clonotype. Since a much larger clone is just one base distant, this may be a read error. The rearrangement joins TRBV12-3 or TRBV12-4 to TRBJ1-2, with TRBD1 as a possible D gene (5 bases). The CDR3 consists of 10 residues. V was trimmed by 11 bases and J by 8 bases, leaving 12 bases between them. The CDR3 spells CAGTRGGYTF. CDR3 DNA: TGTGCCGGCACTAGGGGAGGCTACACCTTC.

This clonotype was found many times. This chain links TRBV2 with TRBJ1-3; no reliable D call. This CDR3 has 18 residues. CDR1 and CDR2 (germline): SNHLY, FYNNEI. The germline V and J ends were trimmed by 0 bases and 1 base, with 16 bases remaining between them. This CDR3 reads CASSEAYRAVRSGNTIYF. The CDR3 bases are TGTGCCAGCAGTGAAGCATACCGGGCGGTCCGGTCTGGAAACACCATATATTTT.

Remarks on this clonotype: Since the CDR3 does not end with the conserved phenylalanine or tryptophan, this likely comes from a read error. No DNA is shown, since the ends of the CDR3 on it are uncertain; the CDR3 is the one TCRdb lists. The chain joins TRBV24-1 to TRBJ2-7; whether TRBD1, the table's D call, matches the DNA was not checked. The CDR3 is 13 amino acids long, termini counted. CDR1 is KGHDR, CDR2 SFDVKD, per germline. The CDR3 here is CATSDPYRDSLSN.

The sample holds many counts of this clonotype. The genes are TRBV4-1 and TRBJ1-6, with TRBD1 identical over 9 bases. Trimming removed 5 bases from V and 8 bases from J; junction bases left unmatched: 4. Germline V gene sequence: CDR1 MGHRA, CDR2 YSYEKL. The CDR3 extends over 14 amino acids. The CDR3 nucleotides read TGCGCCAGCAGCAAACGGACAGGGGATTCACCCCTCCACTTT. It translates to CASSKRTGDSPLHF.

This clonotype was seen many times. The gene calls are TRBV24-1 and TRBJ1-2; D uncertain. In germline, CDR1 is KGHDR, CDR2 SFDVKD. Deletions cut 4 bases from V and 1 base from J, with 6 bases between. This CDR3 has 13 amino acids. For the CDR3, the DNA is TGTGCCACCAGTGACGGGATTAACTATGGCTACACCTTC. Protein sequence: CATSDGINYGYTF.

This clonotype has ten or more counts. The V call is TRBV2, the J call TRBJ2-3; TRBD2 aligns across 11 bases. The CDR3 has 17 residues. CDR1 SNHLY and CDR2 FYNNEI come from the germline V gene. V dropped 4 bases and J dropped 8; count of bases not matched to a gene: 14. DNA of the CDR3: TGTGCCAGCAGTGTCGCCCTGGGGACTAGCGGTAAAAGTACGCAGTATTTT. Translated: CASSVALGTSGKSTQYF.

This clonotype was picked up many times. V and J are TRBV20-1 and TRBJ1-1; D possibly corresponds to TRBD1 (5 bases). Germline values: CDR1 DFQATT, CDR2 SNEGSKA (reference sequence). V was cut by 0 bases and J by 5 bases, with 13 bases left in between. The CDR3 has 14 amino acids. Written as DNA, the CDR3 is TGCAGTGCTAGAGATCGAGGAGGGGTGACTGAAGCTTTCTTT. Translating it yields CSARDRGGVTEAFF.

This clonotype was detected many times. This rearrangement joins TRBV6-1 to TRBJ1-1, with D possibly being TRBD1 (5 bases). Germline assignment: CDR1 MNHNS and CDR2 SASEGT. Trimming shortened V by 9 bases and J by 3 bases, and 14 bases separated the two germline ends. The CDR3 is 13 amino acids. The CDR3: CASYLQVYTEAFF. CDR3 sequence (DNA): TGTGCCAGTTATTTACAGGTATACACTGAAGCTTTCTTT.

At least ten counts were recorded for this clonotype. V gene TRBV6-5 combines with J gene TRBJ1-1, with 7 positions matching TRBD1. The CDR3 sequence is 15 residues long. Germline V gives CDR1 MNHEY, CDR2 SVGAGI. V lost 7 bases and J lost 0; bases outside the gene matches: 8. Here the CDR3 reads CASIPMTGMNTEAFF. DNA for the CDR3: TGTGCCAGCATTCCTATGACAGGGATGAACACTGAAGCTTTCTTT.

This clonotype was seen only a few times. The gene calls are TRBV12-3 or TRBV12-4 and TRBJ2-3; D may be TRBD2 (5 bases). V was shortened by 6 bases and J by 0 bases, with 16 bases between the two germline ends. This CDR3 spans 16 amino acids. The CDR3 here is CASSSRTLSSTDTQYF. In DNA, the CDR3 is TGTGCCAGCAGCTCTAGGACTCTCTCTAGCACAGATACGCAGTATTTT.

This clonotype was detected ten times or more. The chain combines TRBV18 with TRBJ2-4; D is unclear. CDR1 and CDR2 (germline): KGHSH, LQKENI. The V end lost 3 bases, the J end lost 8 bases, and 14 bases lay between the germline ends. This CDR3 is built from 14 residues. The CDR3 sequence: CASSPSARPDIQYF. The DNA for the CDR3 is TGTGCCAGCTCACCGTCGGCCCGGCCGGACATTCAGTACTTC. The variable domain in full, completed from reference TRBV18 and TRBJ2-4, reads NAGVMQNPRHLVRRRGQEARLRCSPMKGHSHVYWYRQLPEEGLKFMVYLQKENIIDESGMPKERFSAEFPKEGPSILRIQQVVRGDSAAYFCASSPSARPDIQYFGAGTRLSVL.

This chain links TRBV6-5 with TRBJ1-3; 7 positions agree with TRBD1. V was clipped by 2 bases and J by 4 bases; unmatched bases: 8. The CDR3 has 16 residues. The V gene's germline CDR1 is MNHEY and CDR2 SVGAGI. The CDR3, as DNA: TGTGCCAGCAGTTACGGGGGAGGGGGCCGCGGAAACACCATATATTTT. Its translation: CASSYGGGGRGNTIYF.

The sample holds a few counts of this clonotype. This chain joins TRBV19 and TRBJ1-2; tentatively, D is TRBD1 (5 bases). The CDR3 sequence is 13 residues long. CDR1 and CDR2 (germline): LNHDA, SQIVND (reference sequence). Trimming stripped 7 bases from V and 4 bases from J, with 13 bases between. CDR3: CASTTRGIYGYTF. The DNA for the CDR3 is TGTGCCAGTACGACGAGGGGAATCTATGGCTACACCTTC.